These 23 T cell receptor beta chains were all obtained from the same sample, sequenced in a study of cytomegalovirus exposure and HLA in healthy donors. The PCR had 60 Vbeta and 13 Jbeta primers. Some clones are missing from TCRdb's copy, which holds only in-frame ones; the method was immunoSEQ multiplex PCR. Here the sample spans approximately 99,000 clones, around 85% being singletons. Sequenced: PBMCs. Receptors were obtained from a man in his forties in good health and CMV-seropositive.

This clone was found a few times. V gene TRBV9 combines with J gene TRBJ2-3, with 7 bases identical to TRBD1. Germline values: CDR1 SGDLS, CDR2 YYNGEE. CDR3 length equals 14 residues. V shed 0 bases, J shed 4 bases, and the junction held 2 bases outside the gene matches. In DNA form, the CDR3 reads TGTGCCAGCAGCGTAGACAGGGGCGCAGATACGCAGTATTTT. This sequence encodes CASSVDRGADTQYF.

The chain is built from TRBV7-3 and TRBJ2-3; TRBD2 aligns across 8 bases. The CDR3 sequence is 15 residues long. Germline-derived CDR1 and CDR2 are SGHTA and FQGTGA. The junction had 8 bases not matched to a gene; V was cut back by 5 bases and J by 4 bases. The CDR3 sequence: CASSPQRGYADTQYF. In DNA form, the CDR3 reads TGTGCCAGCAGCCCCCAGCGGGGGTATGCAGATACGCAGTATTTT.

The chain joins TRBV27 to TRBJ1-2; 7 positions agree with TRBD1. After removal of 3 bases from V and 8 bases from J, the junction contained 6 bases not matched to a gene. The CDR3 runs 13 residues. Per germline, CDR1 MNHEY and CDR2 SMNVEV (reference sequence). In nucleotides, the CDR3 is TGTGCCAGCAGTTTTCAGACAGGGTTGGGCTACACCTTC. Its protein product is CASSFQTGLGYTF.

The chain carries TRBV10-3 and TRBJ2-1; D gene unclear. CDR1 ENHRY and CDR2 SYGVKD come from the germline V gene. V shed 3 bases and J shed 5 bases, with 14 bases lying between them. The CDR3 is 15 residues long. The CDR3 region is CAISESITINNEQFF. The CDR3 coding sequence is TGTGCCATCAGTGAAAGTATAACAATAAACAATGAGCAGTTCTTC.

The CDR3 here is CASSALTNSGNTIYF. CDR3 in DNA: TGTGCCAGCAGTGCCCTGACAAACTCTGGAAACACCATATATTTT. The chain couples TRBV6-5 to TRBJ1-3, with no clear D. The CDR3 is 15 amino acids. The germline V gene encodes CDR1 MNHEY and CDR2 SVGAGI. Trimming removed 5 bases from V and 0 bases from J, with 11 bases in between.

The chain carries TRBV5-1 and TRBJ2-4; possible D gene TRBD2, 5 bases. The V end lost 5 bases, the J end lost 0 bases, and 21 bases lay between the germline ends. Germline V gene lookup returns CDR1 SGHRS and CDR2 YFSETQ. This CDR3 comprises 18 residues. CDR3 coding DNA: TGCGCCAGCAGGGCGGGTAATTGGGGAAATATAGCCAAAAACATTCAGTACTTC. Protein product: CASRAGNWGNIAKNIQYF.

This clone occurred once. The chain joins TRBV5-1 to TRBJ2-5; D is possibly TRBD1 (6 bases). Deletions cut 4 bases from V and 2 bases from J, with 9 bases between. The CDR3 covers 13 residues. Per the germline V gene, CDR1 is SGHRS and CDR2 is YFSETQ. CDR3 in amino acids: CASSLDRQETQYF. Written as DNA, the CDR3 is TGCGCCAGCAGCCTGGACAGACAAGAGACCCAGTACTTC.

V usage is TRBV6-5 and J usage is TRBJ1-1; 8 nucleotides agree with TRBD1. The CDR3 length is 13 residues. V trimming: 6 bases; J trimming: 11 bases; junction bases outside the gene matches: 11. Germline V gives CDR1 MNHEY, CDR2 SVGAGI. The CDR3 region is CASSPDATGGAFF. The CDR3 DNA sequence: TGTGCCAGCAGCCCCGATGCCACAGGGGGGGCTTTCTTT.

V is TRBV18 and J is TRBJ2-3; D is ambiguous. The CDR3 loop spans 16 amino acids. The V end lost 0 bases, the J end lost 0 bases, and 10 bases lay between the germline ends. Germline assignment: CDR1 KGHSH and CDR2 LQKENI. The CDR3 sequence is CASSPPGVKSTDTQYF. The CDR3 coding sequence is TGTGCCAGCTCACCACCGGGCGTAAAAAGCACAGATACGCAGTATTTT.

The chain combines TRBV11-3 with TRBJ2-7; D possibly corresponds to TRBD1 (6 bases). Trimming removed 0 bases at V and 5 bases at J, with 14 bases between. The germline gives CDR1 SGHNT, CDR2 YENEEA. The CDR3 consists of 15 residues. CDR3 loop: CASSLDSGARNEQYF. The CDR3, as DNA: TGTGCCAGCAGCTTAGATTCAGGGGCGAGGAACGAGCAGTACTTC.

The V call is TRBV10-3, the J call TRBJ2-7, with D possibly matching TRBD1 (5 bases). The CDR3 length is 13 residues. Germline-derived CDR1 and CDR2 are ENHRY and SYGVKD. The V end lost 10 bases, the J end lost 6 bases, and 19 bases lay between the germline ends. The CDR3 DNA is TGTGCCAACGCGGTGGCAGGGTCGAGCGAGCAGTACTTC. Its translation: CANAVAGSSEQYF.

Worth noting for this clone: Germline is not matched at one junction end, which may reflect a read error. The CDR3 spells CASPPPMKGVWTEAFF. CDR3 bases: TGTGCCAGCCCACCACCGATGAAGGGGGTTTGGACTGAAGCTTTCTTT. The chain carries TRBV18 and TRBJ1-1; D is perhaps TRBD1 (6 bases). The CDR3 is 16 residues long. Germline loops: CDR1 KGHSH, CDR2 LQKENI.

A remark on this clone: Additional DNA sequences in this sample encode the identical CDR3. The rearrangement uses TRBV5-1 and TRBJ2-7; 11 bases map to TRBD1. V lost 4 bases, J lost 6 bases, and 3 bases stayed unmatched. This CDR3 contains 13 residues. Germline V CDR1 and CDR2: SGHRS, YFSETQ. CDR3 nucleotides: TGCGCCAGCAGCCCGGGACAGGGGGGCGAGCAGTACTTC. Encoded protein: CASSPGQGGEQYF. Drawing the rest from reference TRBV5-1 and TRBJ2-7, the complete variable domain is KAGVTQTPRYLIKTRGQQVTLSCSPISGHRSVSWYQQTPGQGLQFLFEYFSETQRNKGNFPGRFSGRQFSNSRSEMNVSTLELGDSALYLCASSPGQGGEQYFGPGTRLTVT.

CDR3 loop: CAWSSPAGLAGNTIYF. CDR3 bases: TGTGCCTGGAGTTCCCCCGCGGGACTTGCTGGAAACACCATATATTTT. The chain joins TRBV30 to TRBJ1-3, with D perhaps TRBD1 (5 bases). CDR3 size: 16 residues. Germline CDR1 and CDR2: GTSNPN and SVGIG (reference sequence). V lost 2 bases to trimming and J lost 2 bases, with 16 bases between them.

The V and J genes are TRBV10-3 and TRBJ1-2; TRBD1 might be the D (5 bases). The CDR3 runs 12 residues. Germline V gene lookup returns CDR1 ENHRY and CDR2 SYGVKD. The germline V and J ends were trimmed by 8 bases and 4 bases, with 11 bases remaining between them. In nucleotides, the CDR3 is TGTGCCATCCGGCAGGGCGGCTATGGCTACACCTTC. Translating it yields CAIRQGGYGYTF.

This rearrangement joins TRBV19 to TRBJ1-2; 12 bases agree with TRBD1. This CDR3 has 16 residues. V trimming: 7 bases; J trimming: 0 bases; junction bases outside the gene matches: 6. The V gene's germline CDR1 is LNHDA and CDR2 SQIVND (reference sequence). CDR3 loop: CASIPGQGASNYGYTF. The CDR3 DNA reads TGTGCCAGTATACCGGGACAGGGGGCTTCTAACTATGGCTACACCTTC.

This rearrangement joins TRBV12-5 to TRBJ1-1; 7 nucleotides align to TRBD1. The V segment lost 9 bases and the J segment 10 bases; nucleotides outside the gene matches: 14. The CDR3 covers 13 residues. Germline loops: CDR1 LGHNT, CDR2 FRNRAP. CDR3 DNA: TGTGCTAGCGACTACGGATTACAGGGGCCAGCTTTCTTT. It yields the protein CASDYGLQGPAFF.

The J gene is TRBJ1-1, the V gene TRBV4-1; D is perhaps TRBD1 (5 bases). CDR1 and CDR2 from the germline V gene are MGHRA and YSYEKL. Trimming took off 1 base at V and 0 bases at J, with 9 bases between the two ends. The CDR3 has 15 residues. CDR3 sequence (DNA): TGCGCCAGCAGCCAAGTGGAGGGGATGAACACTGAAGCTTTCTTT. It yields the protein CASSQVEGMNTEAFF.

This chain connects TRBV20-1 to TRBJ2-5, with 8 bases lining up with TRBD1. Trimming removed 8 bases from V and 4 bases from J; junction bases left unmatched: 3. Looked up from germline, CDR1 is DFQATT and CDR2 is SNEGSKA (reference sequence). The CDR3 is made up of 11 amino acids. The CDR3 nucleotides are TGCAGTTACGACAGGGGAGAGACCCAGTACTTC. This gives the protein CSYDRGETQYF.

This clone was seen a few times. This rearrangement joins TRBV4-1 to TRBJ2-7, with D possibly TRBD2 on 6 matching bases. This CDR3 has 15 amino acids. The V gene lost 2 bases and the J gene lost 3 bases, with 14 bases spanning the gap. Looked up from germline, CDR1 is MGHRA and CDR2 is YSYEKL. The CDR3 bases are TGCGCCAGCAGCCAAAGGAAGGAGGGAATCTACGAGCAGTACTTC. This encodes CASSQRKEGIYEQYF.

The chain carries TRBV10-1 and TRBJ2-7; no clear D. Germline loops: CDR1 WNHNN, CDR2 SYGVQD (reference sequence). The CDR3 extends over 13 amino acids. Trimming took 0 bases from V and 6 from J, leaving 9 bases between them. This CDR3 is CASSESSSSEQYF. CDR3 DNA sequence: TGCGCCAGCAGTGAGTCAAGTAGCTCCGAGCAGTACTTC.

This clone turned up a few times. CDR3 DNA sequence: TGTGCCAGCAGCTTAGGGGACTATTCAGATACGCAGTATTTT. Translated, it gives CASSLGDYSDTQYF. J is TRBJ2-3 and V is TRBV7-2, with 7 bases fitting TRBD2. The CDR3 is 14 residues long. CDR1 is SGHTA and CDR2 is FQGNSA in the germline V gene. The ends lost 1 base at V and 4 bases at J; junction bases unmatched: 2.

The CDR3 DNA reads TGTGCCAGCAGCGTAGGATGGGCAGCCCTACCTGGGGCCAAAAACATTCAGTACTTC. It yields the protein CASSVGWAALPGAKNIQYF. The V call is TRBV9, the J call TRBJ2-4, with D uncertain. The CDR3 is 19 amino acids. CDR1 SGDLS and CDR2 YYNGEE come from the germline V gene. V lost 0 bases and J 1 base, leaving 20 bases between the germline ends.